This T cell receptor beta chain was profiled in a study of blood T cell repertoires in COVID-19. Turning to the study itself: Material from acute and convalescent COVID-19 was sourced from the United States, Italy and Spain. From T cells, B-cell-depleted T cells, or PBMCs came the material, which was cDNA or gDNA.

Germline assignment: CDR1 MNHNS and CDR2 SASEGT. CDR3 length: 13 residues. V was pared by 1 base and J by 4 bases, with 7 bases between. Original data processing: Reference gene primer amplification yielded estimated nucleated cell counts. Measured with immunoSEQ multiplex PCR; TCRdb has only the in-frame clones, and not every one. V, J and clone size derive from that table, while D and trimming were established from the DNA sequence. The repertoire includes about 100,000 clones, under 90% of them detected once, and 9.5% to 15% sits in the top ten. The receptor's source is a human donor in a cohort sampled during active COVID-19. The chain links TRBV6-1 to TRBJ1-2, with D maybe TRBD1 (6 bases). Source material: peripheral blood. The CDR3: CASSEDRVYGYTF. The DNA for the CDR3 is TGTGCCAGCAGTGAAGACAGGGTCTATGGCTACACCTTC.